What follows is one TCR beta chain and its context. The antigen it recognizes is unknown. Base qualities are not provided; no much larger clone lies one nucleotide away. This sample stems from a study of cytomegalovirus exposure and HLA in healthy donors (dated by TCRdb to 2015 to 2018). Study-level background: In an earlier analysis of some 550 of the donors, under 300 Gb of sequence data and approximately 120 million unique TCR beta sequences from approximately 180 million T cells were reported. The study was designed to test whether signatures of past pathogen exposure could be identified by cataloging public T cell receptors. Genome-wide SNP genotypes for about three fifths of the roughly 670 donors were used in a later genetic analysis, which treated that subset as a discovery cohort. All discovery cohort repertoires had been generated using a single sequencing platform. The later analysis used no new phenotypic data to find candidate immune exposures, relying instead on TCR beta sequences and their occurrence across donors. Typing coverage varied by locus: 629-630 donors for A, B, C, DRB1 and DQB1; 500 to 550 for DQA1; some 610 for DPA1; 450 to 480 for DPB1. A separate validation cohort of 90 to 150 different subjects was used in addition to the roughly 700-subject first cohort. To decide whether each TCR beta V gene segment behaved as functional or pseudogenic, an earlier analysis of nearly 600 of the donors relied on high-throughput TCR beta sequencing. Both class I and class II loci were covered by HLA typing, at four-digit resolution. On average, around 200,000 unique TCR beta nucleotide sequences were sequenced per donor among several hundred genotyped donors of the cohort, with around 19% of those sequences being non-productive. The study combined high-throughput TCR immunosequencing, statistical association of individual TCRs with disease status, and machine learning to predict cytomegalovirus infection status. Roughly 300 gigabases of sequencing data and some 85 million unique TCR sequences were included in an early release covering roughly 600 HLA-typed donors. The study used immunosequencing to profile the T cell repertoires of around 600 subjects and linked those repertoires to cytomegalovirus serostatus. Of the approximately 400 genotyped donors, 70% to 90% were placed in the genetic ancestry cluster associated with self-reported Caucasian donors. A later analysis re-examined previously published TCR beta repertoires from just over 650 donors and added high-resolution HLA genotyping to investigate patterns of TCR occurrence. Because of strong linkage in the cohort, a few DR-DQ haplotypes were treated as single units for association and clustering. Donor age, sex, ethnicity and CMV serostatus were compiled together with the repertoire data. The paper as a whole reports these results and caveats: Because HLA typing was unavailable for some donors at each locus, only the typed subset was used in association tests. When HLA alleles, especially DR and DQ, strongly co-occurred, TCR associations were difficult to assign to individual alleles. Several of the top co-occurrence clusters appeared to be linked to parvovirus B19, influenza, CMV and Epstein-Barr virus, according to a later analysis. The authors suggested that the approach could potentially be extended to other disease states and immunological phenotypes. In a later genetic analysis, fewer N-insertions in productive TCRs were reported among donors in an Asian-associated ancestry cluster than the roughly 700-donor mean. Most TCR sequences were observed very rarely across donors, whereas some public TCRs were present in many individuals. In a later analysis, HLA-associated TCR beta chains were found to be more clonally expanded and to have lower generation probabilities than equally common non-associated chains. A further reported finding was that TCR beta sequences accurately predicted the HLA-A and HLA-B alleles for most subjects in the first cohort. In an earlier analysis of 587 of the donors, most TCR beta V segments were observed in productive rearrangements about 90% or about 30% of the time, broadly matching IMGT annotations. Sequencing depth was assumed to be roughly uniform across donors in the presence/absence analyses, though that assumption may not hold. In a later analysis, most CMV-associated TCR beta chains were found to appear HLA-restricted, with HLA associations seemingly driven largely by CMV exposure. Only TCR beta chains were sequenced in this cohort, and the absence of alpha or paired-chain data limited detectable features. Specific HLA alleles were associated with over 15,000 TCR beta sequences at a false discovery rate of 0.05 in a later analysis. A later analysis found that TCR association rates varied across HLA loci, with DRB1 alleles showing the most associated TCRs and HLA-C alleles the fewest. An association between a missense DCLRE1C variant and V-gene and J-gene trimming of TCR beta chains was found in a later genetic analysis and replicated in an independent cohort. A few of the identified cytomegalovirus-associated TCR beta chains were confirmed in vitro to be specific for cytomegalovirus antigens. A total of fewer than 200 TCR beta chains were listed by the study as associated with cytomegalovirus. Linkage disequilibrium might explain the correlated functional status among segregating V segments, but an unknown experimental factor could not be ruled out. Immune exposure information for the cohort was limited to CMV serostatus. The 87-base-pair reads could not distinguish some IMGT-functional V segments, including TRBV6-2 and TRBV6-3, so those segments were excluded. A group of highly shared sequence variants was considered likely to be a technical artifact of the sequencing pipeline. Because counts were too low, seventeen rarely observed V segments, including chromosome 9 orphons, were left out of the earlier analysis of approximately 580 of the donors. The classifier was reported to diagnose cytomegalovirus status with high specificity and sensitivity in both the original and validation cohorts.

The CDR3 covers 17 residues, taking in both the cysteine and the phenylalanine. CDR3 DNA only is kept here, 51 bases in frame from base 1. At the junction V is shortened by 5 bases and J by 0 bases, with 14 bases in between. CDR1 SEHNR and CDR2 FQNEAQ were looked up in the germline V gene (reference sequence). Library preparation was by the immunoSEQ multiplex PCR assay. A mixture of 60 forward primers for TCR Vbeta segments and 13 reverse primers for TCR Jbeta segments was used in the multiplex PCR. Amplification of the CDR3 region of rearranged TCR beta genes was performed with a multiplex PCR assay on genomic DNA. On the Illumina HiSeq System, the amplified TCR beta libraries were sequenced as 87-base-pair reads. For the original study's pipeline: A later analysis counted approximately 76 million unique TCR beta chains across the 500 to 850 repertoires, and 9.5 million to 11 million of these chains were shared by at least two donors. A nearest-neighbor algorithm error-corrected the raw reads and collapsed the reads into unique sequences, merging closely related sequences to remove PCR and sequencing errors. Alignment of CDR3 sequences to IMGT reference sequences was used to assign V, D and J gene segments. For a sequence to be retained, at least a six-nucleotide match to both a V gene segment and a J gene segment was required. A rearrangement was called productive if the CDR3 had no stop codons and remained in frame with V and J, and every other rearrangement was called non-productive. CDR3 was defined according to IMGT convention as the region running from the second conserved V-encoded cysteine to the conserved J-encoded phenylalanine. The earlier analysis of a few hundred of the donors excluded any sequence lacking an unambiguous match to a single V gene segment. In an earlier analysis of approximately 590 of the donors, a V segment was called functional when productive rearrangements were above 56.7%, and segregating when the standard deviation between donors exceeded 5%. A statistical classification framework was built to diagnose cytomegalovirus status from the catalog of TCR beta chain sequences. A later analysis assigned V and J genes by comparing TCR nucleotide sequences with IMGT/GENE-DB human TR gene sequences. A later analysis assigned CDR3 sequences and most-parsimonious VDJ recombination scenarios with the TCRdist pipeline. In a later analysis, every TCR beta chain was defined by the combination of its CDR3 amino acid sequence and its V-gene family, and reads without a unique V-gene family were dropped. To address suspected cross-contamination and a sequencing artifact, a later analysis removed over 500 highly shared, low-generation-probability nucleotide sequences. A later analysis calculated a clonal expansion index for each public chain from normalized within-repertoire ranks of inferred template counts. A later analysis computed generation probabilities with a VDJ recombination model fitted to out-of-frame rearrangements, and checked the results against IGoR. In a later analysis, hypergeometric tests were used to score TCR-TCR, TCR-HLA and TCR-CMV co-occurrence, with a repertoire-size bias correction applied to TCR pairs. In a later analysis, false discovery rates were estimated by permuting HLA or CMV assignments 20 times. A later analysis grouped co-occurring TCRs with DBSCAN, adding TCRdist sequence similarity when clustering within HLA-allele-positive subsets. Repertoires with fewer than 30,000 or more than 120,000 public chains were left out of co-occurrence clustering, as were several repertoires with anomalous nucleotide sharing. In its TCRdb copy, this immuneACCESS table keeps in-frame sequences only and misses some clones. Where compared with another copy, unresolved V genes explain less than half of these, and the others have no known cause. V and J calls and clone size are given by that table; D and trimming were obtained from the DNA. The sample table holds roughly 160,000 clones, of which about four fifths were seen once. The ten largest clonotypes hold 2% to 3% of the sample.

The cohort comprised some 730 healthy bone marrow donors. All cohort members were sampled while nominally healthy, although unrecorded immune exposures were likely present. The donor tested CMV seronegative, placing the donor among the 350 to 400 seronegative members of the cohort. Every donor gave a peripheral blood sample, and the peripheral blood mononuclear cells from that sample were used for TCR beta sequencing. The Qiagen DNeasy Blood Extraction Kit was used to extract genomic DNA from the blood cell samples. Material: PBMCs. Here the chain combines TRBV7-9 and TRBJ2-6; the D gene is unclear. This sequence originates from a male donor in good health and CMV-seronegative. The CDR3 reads CASSPHLRSSGANVLTF. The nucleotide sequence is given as TGTGCCAGCAGCCCCCATCTCCGGAGCTCTGGGGCCAACGTCCTGACTTTC.